The 19 T cell receptor beta chains below come from one sample, sequenced in a study of blood T cell repertoires in COVID-19. Some clones are missing from TCRdb's copy, which holds only in-frame ones; the method was immunoSEQ multiplex PCR. The table lists 250,000 to 300,000 clones, 80% to 95% of them singletons, with around 1.1% in the top ten. Sequenced sample: PBMCs or T cells enriched from blood (not recorded which). These receptor sequences come from a woman aged 25 to 39 who had recovered from COVID-19.

The V call is TRBV5-4, the J call TRBJ2-3; no clear D gene. The CDR3 covers 13 residues. The germline V gene encodes CDR1 SGHNT and CDR2 YYREEE (reference sequence). Between the trimmed V and J ends, which lost 3 bases and 2 bases, there was a span of 7 bases. The DNA for the CDR3 is TGTGCCAGCAGCTCTCCCCCCACAGATACGCAGTATTTT. Its translation is CASSSPPTDTQYF.

CDR3 region: CASSTDRDYGYTF. CDR3 DNA: TGCGCCAGCAGCACGGACAGGGACTATGGCTACACCTTC. The chain uses TRBV5-1 and TRBJ1-2; TRBD1 matches 8 bases. With 4 bases clipped from V and 3 bases from J, the junction kept 2 bases outside the gene matches. This CDR3 contains 13 residues. Germline assignment: CDR1 SGHRS and CDR2 YFSETQ.

The chain uses TRBV27 and TRBJ1-2, with 7 bases fitting TRBD1. The J segment lost 5 bases and the V segment lost 8 bases, leaving 11 bases of the junction unmatched. Germline V gene sequence: CDR1 MNHEY, CDR2 SMNVEV (reference sequence). The CDR3 is 14 residues long. DNA of the CDR3: TGTGCCAGCTGGGCAAGGAGGGGGCTATATGGCTACACCTTC. The encoded protein is CASWARRGLYGYTF.

V usage is TRBV5-6 and J usage is TRBJ2-2; TRBD2 is a possible D gene (6 bases). Trimming stripped 0 bases from V and 1 base from J, with 10 bases between. CDR1 and CDR2 from the germline V gene are SGHDT and YYEEEE. CDR3 length equals 16 residues. The CDR3 reads CASSLDVRGNTGELFF. Here the CDR3 DNA reads TGTGCCAGCAGCTTGGACGTGCGGGGGAACACCGGGGAGCTGTTTTTT.

The CDR3 region is CASSLGAFLDEQFF. The CDR3 coding sequence is TGTGCCAGCAGCTTAGGCGCCTTCTTAGATGAGCAGTTCTTC. V is TRBV7-8 and J is TRBJ2-1; no clear D. V lost 1 base and J lost 8, with 12 bases in between. This CDR3 contains 14 residues. The germline gives CDR1 SGHVS, CDR2 FQNEAQ.

In this sample, this clone turned up a few times. The chain joins TRBV3-1 (or the pseudogene TRBV3-2) to TRBJ1-2, with TRBD1 matching over 7 bases. The CDR3 totals 16 residues. J was trimmed by 4 bases and V by 1 base; bases with no gene match: 9. The V gene's germline CDR1 is LGHDT and CDR2 YNNKEL (reference sequence). CDR3 DNA sequence: TGTGCCAGCAGCCAAGGTGGGACAGTTGACTTCTATGGCTACACCTTC. Protein sequence: CASSQGGTVDFYGYTF.

The genes are TRBV5-1 and TRBJ2-1, with TRBD2 as a possible D gene (7 bases). The CDR3 consists of 18 residues. Germline-derived CDR1 and CDR2 are SGHRS and YFSETQ. V lost 1 base and J lost 4, with 21 bases in between. CDR3 DNA: TGCGCCAGCAGCTTGCCGCCCTGGCGAGCGGGGACATACAATGAGCAGTTCTTC. Translated, it gives CASSLPPWRAGTYNEQFF.

The rearrangement joins TRBV4-1 to TRBJ1-5, with D hard to call. CDR1 and CDR2 from the germline V gene are MGHRA and YSYEKL. This CDR3 spans 16 amino acids. The V end was cut by 0 bases, the J end by 7 bases, with 16 bases between. The CDR3 DNA reads TGCGCCAGCAGCCAAGATCTTAGTGTTCTAAACCAGCCCCAGCATTTT. Residues: CASSQDLSVLNQPQHF.

The rearrangement links TRBV7-2 to TRBJ2-7; the match to TRBD2 covers 8 bases. V gave up 6 bases and J gave up 4 bases; unmatched junction bases: 14. The CDR3 has 16 residues. Germline CDR1 and CDR2: SGHTA and FQGNSA. CDR3 bases: TGTGCCAGCAGGGCCGGGACTAGGTCCCTCCTTTACGAGCAGTACTTC. Amino acids: CASRAGTRSLLYEQYF.

This chain uses TRBV19 with TRBJ1-1; 10 bases map to TRBD1. V shed 8 bases and J 7 bases; nucleotides not matched to a gene: 10. The germline V gene has CDR1 LNHDA and CDR2 SQIVND (reference sequence). The CDR3 loop spans 14 amino acids. The CDR3 is CASGSTGGAGEAFF. Written as DNA, the CDR3 is TGTGCCAGTGGTTCGACAGGGGGCGCGGGTGAAGCTTTCTTT.

The CDR3 loop is CASSYSPGDNQPQHF. The CDR3, as DNA: TGTGCCAGCAGTTACTCCCCAGGGGACAATCAGCCCCAGCATTTT. This rearrangement joins TRBV6-5 to TRBJ1-5; D might be TRBD1 (6 bases). CDR1 is MNHEY and CDR2 is SVGAGI in the germline V gene. The length of the CDR3 is 15 residues. The V end lost 0 bases, the J end lost 3 bases, and 9 bases lay between the germline ends.

The chain uses TRBV12-5 and TRBJ2-1; 9 bases match TRBD1. V dropped 7 bases and J dropped 4; count of bases not matched to a gene: 14. CDR3 length: 17 residues. Germline V gene sequence: CDR1 LGHNT, CDR2 FRNRAP. The CDR3 reads CASAKESGTGQYNEQFF. Written as DNA, the CDR3 is TGTGCTAGTGCTAAAGAATCCGGGACAGGGCAATACAATGAGCAGTTCTTC.

V and J are TRBV7-8 and TRBJ2-7, with D perhaps matching TRBD2 (6 bases). The CDR3 extends over 14 amino acids. V lost 1 base, J lost 4 bases, and 11 bases lay in between. The germline gives CDR1 SGHVS, CDR2 FQNEAQ. CDR3 DNA sequence: TGTGCCAGCAGCTTAGGTAACGGGGGATACGAGCAGTACTTC. Its protein is CASSLGNGGYEQYF.

The V call is TRBV7-9, the J call TRBJ1-6; D remains ambiguous. Germline V gives CDR1 SEHNR, CDR2 FQNEAQ (reference sequence). V was trimmed by 6 bases and J by 7 bases, leaving 7 bases between them. The CDR3 is made up of 12 amino acids. CDR3 DNA sequence: TGTGCCAGCAGGCGTGAAAATTCACCCCTCCACTTT. This encodes CASRRENSPLHF.

The V call is TRBV6-6, the J call TRBJ1-1; no clear D. In germline, CDR1 is MNHNY, CDR2 SVGAGI (reference sequence). This CDR3 spans 16 amino acids. V was pared by 1 base and J by 2 bases, with 14 bases between. CDR3 nucleotides: TGTGCCAGCAGTTACTTTGTCGGAGGTTCTAACACTGAAGCTTTCTTT. It translates to CASSYFVGGSNTEAFF.

The chain uses TRBV27 and TRBJ1-2, with TRBD1 as a possible D gene (5 bases). Germline lookup yields CDR1 MNHEY and CDR2 SMNVEV (reference sequence). V lost 5 bases, J lost 9 bases, and 16 bases lay in between. This CDR3 region has 13 residues. The CDR3 bases are TGTGCCAGCAGTCGAAAGGCAAGGGGTAGCTACACCTTC. Its protein is CASSRKARGSYTF.

The chain combines TRBV12-3 or TRBV12-4 with TRBJ1-1; D call uncertain. V shed 7 bases and J shed 5 bases, with 14 bases lying between them. CDR3 length equals 13 residues. CDR3 sequence reads: CASTPTGLTEAFF. CDR3 nucleotide sequence: TGTGCCAGCACTCCGACCGGACTAACTGAAGCTTTCTTT.

Remarks on this clone: The sample has other DNA sequences that encode this CDR3 too. CDR3 region: CASSLWLAGGNEQFF. The CDR3 DNA is TGTGCCAGCAGTTTATGGCTAGCGGGAGGGAATGAGCAGTTCTTC. V is TRBV28 and J is TRBJ2-1, with 12 nucleotides matching TRBD2. Germline V gene data show CDR1 as MDHEN and CDR2 as SYDVKM. V lost 0 bases, J lost 7 bases, and 1 base stayed unmatched. This CDR3 has 15 amino acids.

The rearrangement links TRBV15 to TRBJ2-2; 14 bases agree with TRBD2. V lost 8 bases and J lost 3; bases outside the gene matches: 5. The CDR3 runs 16 residues. Germline CDR1 is LNHNV and CDR2 is YYDKDF (reference sequence). The CDR3 DNA reads as TGTGCCACCCGGACTAGCGGGAGGACTTACACCGGGGAGCTGTTTTTT. Its translation: CATRTSGRTYTGELFF.